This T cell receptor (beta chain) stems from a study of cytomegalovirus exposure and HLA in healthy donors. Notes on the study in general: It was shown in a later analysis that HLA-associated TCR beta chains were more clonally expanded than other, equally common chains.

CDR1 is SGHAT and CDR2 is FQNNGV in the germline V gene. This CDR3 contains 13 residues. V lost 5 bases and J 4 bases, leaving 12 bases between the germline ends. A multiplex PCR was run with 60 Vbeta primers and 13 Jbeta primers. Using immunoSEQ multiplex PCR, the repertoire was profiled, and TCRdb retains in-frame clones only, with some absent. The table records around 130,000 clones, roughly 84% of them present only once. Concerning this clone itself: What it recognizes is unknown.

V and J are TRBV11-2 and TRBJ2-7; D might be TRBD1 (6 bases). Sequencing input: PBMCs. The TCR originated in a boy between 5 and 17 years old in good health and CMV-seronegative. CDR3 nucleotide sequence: TGTGCCAGCAGCCAGGACAGAGCTTACGAGCAGTACTTC. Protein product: CASSQDRAYEQYF.